These T cell receptor beta chains were read from a single sample in a study of blood T cell repertoires in COVID-19. Assay: immunoSEQ multiplex PCR; the TCRdb copy retains only in-frame clones and omits some. The sample yields fewer than 350,000 clones, roughly 89% seen once. The sequenced sample consisted of peripheral blood. The source of these receptors is a man aged 35-49 years with acute or convalescent COVID-19. CDR3s include the opening cysteine and the closing phenylalanine or tryptophan. A D gene is named only where the DNA matches it firmly. The size entry is marked missing in some rows and otherwise reads once, few, many or a size class.

D	J	V	size	DNA	CDR3
.	TRBJ2-1	TRBV2	.	TGTGCCAGCAGCCCTTACAATGAGCAGTTCTTC	CASSPYNEQFF
.	TRBJ1-1	TRBV7-2	.	TGTGCCAGCAGTTTTACAGTGAACACTGAAGCTTTCTTT	CASSFTVNTEAFF
.	TRBJ1-2	TRBV24-1	.	TGTGCCACCAGTGGGGGGGTGGAAATTCGGGGCTACACCTTC	CATSGGVEIRGYTF
.	TRBJ1-3	TRBV11-2	.	TGTGCCAGCAGCTTAGGGGGTACAGGATACTCTGGAAACACCATATATTTT	CASSLGGTGYSGNTIYF
.	TRBJ1-6	TRBV5-8	.	TGTGCCAGCAGCCGCCGAGGACAGAGCTCCTATAATTCACCCCTCCACTTT	CASSRRGQSSYNSPLHF
.	TRBJ2-2	TRBV6-5	.	TGTGCCAGCGGGAGGAACACCGGGGAGCTGTTTTTT	CASGRNTGELFF
TRBD1	TRBJ1-3	TRBV27	.	TGTGCCAGCAGTTTACGCCCCGGGACAGGGATCGACACCATATATTTT	CASSLRPGTGIDTIYF
TRBD2	TRBJ2-3	TRBV2	.	TGTGCCAGCAGCCAAAGGACGGGGGGGCTCACAGATACGCAGTATTTT	CASSQRTGGLTDTQYF
.	TRBJ2-3	TRBV9	few	TGTGCCAGCAGCGTAGGGCTAGCTTCCGCAGATACGCAGTATTTT	CASSVGLASADTQYF
TRBD1	TRBJ1-1	TRBV27	.	TGTGCCACCCGGGACAGCTGGGGCACTGAAGCTTTCTTT	CATRDSWGTEAFF
.	TRBJ1-2	TRBV3-1/TRBV3-2	.	TGTGCCAGCAGCCGTGGTCCGGGTAACTATGGCTACACCTTC	CASSRGPGNYGYTF
TRBD1	TRBJ2-7	TRBV28	.	TGTGCCAGCAGGGGGACAGGGTTCACCTACGAGCAGTACTTC	CASRGTGFTYEQYF
.	TRBJ1-5	TRBV6-5	.	TGTGCCAGCAGGCAGGGGAATCAGCCCCAGCATTTT	CASRQGNQPQHF
TRBD2	TRBJ2-7	TRBV2	.	TGTGCCAGCAGTGCAAGAACTAGCGGGGTGACCTACGAGCAGTACTTC	CASSARTSGVTYEQYF
TRBD2	TRBJ2-7	TRBV19	.	TGTGCCAGTAGTCTAGCGGGGGGCCCCTACGAGCAGTACTTC	CASSLAGGPYEQYF
TRBD1	TRBJ1-2	TRBV12-5	.	TGTGCTAGTGGTTTGGAACCTGGACAGGGGGCAAGAGGCTACACCTTC	CASGLEPGQGARGYTF
.	TRBJ2-3	TRBV4-2	.	TGTGCCAGCAGCCAAGCTTCCCTGGGGTTCGGGGAAGATACGCAGTATTTT	CASSQASLGFGEDTQYF
.	TRBJ1-5	TRBV19	.	TGTGCCAGCCGGGACATCAATCAGCCCCAGCATTTT	CASRDINQPQHF
TRBD1	TRBJ1-2	TRBV12-5	.	TGTGCTAGTGGTTCCGACGCATTGACAGGGAATGGCTACACCTTC	CASGSDALTGNGYTF
TRBD1	TRBJ2-7	TRBV6-5	.	TGTGCCAGCAGTTACTCCTACAGGGGGCTCTACGAGCAGTACTTC	CASSYSYRGLYEQYF